The 25 T cell receptor beta chains listed next were all sequenced from one sample in a study of human T cells and chemical hapten exposure. TCRdb used MiXCR to reprocess the 5' RACE reads, holding one entry per CDR3 protein. Of about 140,000 distinct CDR3 sequences in the sample, around 4.1% were seen once. Unfractionated whole blood yielded total RNA. Receptors were obtained from a female donor in good health.

This clonotype was picked up many times. The chain combines TRBV29-1 with TRBJ1-5; D uncertain. Germline CDR1 reads SQVTM; CDR2 reads ANQGSEA. The CDR3 runs 11 residues. Trimming removed 6 bases from V and 3 bases from J, with 6 bases in between. This chain's CDR3 is CSVGVNQPQHF. CDR3 bases: TGCAGCGTAGGAGTCAATCAGCCCCAGCATTTT.

This clonotype was found many times. The chain links TRBV7-9 to TRBJ2-7; unclear D gene. The CDR3 runs to 13 residues. V lost 0 bases to trimming and J lost 7 bases, with 10 bases between them. The germline gives CDR1 SEHNR, CDR2 FQNEAQ (reference sequence). CDR3 coding DNA: TGTGCCAGCAGCTTAGCACCCCACGGGGAGCAGTACTTC. This sequence encodes CASSLAPHGEQYF.

This clonotype was found a few times. The CDR3 DNA reads TGTGCCAGCAGTTTATTGGGGGGCGATGCTTTCTTT. Protein product: CASSLLGGDAFF. The J gene is TRBJ1-1, the V gene TRBV27; D possibly corresponds to TRBD1 (6 bases). The V end lost 1 base, the J end lost 11 bases, and 11 bases lay between the germline ends. Germline CDR1 and CDR2: MNHEY and SMNVEV (reference sequence). CDR3 length equals 12 residues.

This clonotype appeared many times. This chain connects TRBV4-3 to TRBJ2-7, with D perhaps TRBD2 (7 bases). The germline V gene has CDR1 LGHNA and CDR2 YSLEER. CDR3 length: 14 residues. Trimming took 4 bases from V and 3 from J, leaving 13 bases between them. The CDR3 reads CASSLRGGGYEQYF. In DNA form, the CDR3 reads TGCGCCAGCAGCCTTCGGGGAGGGGGCTACGAGCAGTACTTC.

In this sample, this clonotype turned up many times. This chain joins TRBV4-3 and TRBJ1-6, with 10 nucleotides matching TRBD1. This CDR3 comprises 20 residues. CDR1 and CDR2 from the germline V gene are LGHNA and YSLEER. With 4 bases clipped from V and 9 bases from J, the junction kept 21 bases outside the gene matches. CDR3 in amino acids: CASSRHPLDSGQGVGSPLHF. The CDR3 DNA follows: TGCGCCAGCAGCCGACACCCCCTGGACAGCGGACAGGGGGTAGGTTCACCCCTCCACTTT.

This clonotype has just a few counts. The chain carries TRBV20-1 and TRBJ2-7; the D gene is possibly TRBD1 (6 bases). Germline loops: CDR1 DFQATT, CDR2 SNEGSKA (reference sequence). Trimming cost V 3 bases and J 6 bases, with 15 bases left between them. This CDR3 comprises 13 residues. The CDR3 spells CSASKGDLREQYF. The CDR3 DNA reads TGCAGTGCTAGTAAGGGGGACCTCCGCGAGCAGTACTTC.

This clonotype has at least ten counts. V gene TRBV25-1 combines with J gene TRBJ1-1; 7 bases align to TRBD1. The CDR3 covers 16 residues. J was trimmed by 3 bases and V by 5 bases; bases with no gene match: 12. Germline V lookup: CDR1 MGHDK, CDR2 SYGVNS. CDR3 bases: TGTGCCAGCAGTCGCCCCCTAGGGCAGGGGGACACTGAAGCTTTCTTT. It yields the protein CASSRPLGQGDTEAFF.

This clonotype was recorded at least ten times. CDR3 amino acids: CASSMKGYGPTYEQYF. DNA of the CDR3: TGTGCCAGTAGTATGAAGGGGTATGGGCCAACCTACGAGCAGTACTTC. The rearrangement uses TRBV19 and TRBJ2-7; D is possibly TRBD1 (5 bases). The ends were cut back, 3 bases at V and 2 bases at J, with 17 bases in the middle. The CDR3 has 16 amino acids. Germline CDR1 LNHDA, CDR2 SQIVND (reference sequence).

This clonotype was seen ten or more times. The rearrangement joins TRBV12-3 or TRBV12-4 to TRBJ2-1; a weak D match, TRBD2 (7 bases). The V end was cut by 1 base, the J end by 5 bases, with 12 bases between. The CDR3 has 15 amino acids. The CDR3 DNA reads as TGTGCCAGCAGTTTAGGGGGGGGCCCCCACAATGAGCAGTTCTTC. Amino acid sequence: CASSLGGGPHNEQFF.

This clonotype was seen at least ten times. The gene calls are TRBV5-1 and TRBJ2-1; D call uncertain. V was trimmed by 0 bases and J by 6 bases, leaving 4 bases between them. The CDR3 sequence is 12 residues long. The germline CDR1 and CDR2 sequences are SGHRS and YFSETQ. CDR3 sequence reads: CASSLALNEQFF. In DNA, the CDR3 is TGCGCCAGCAGCTTGGCCCTCAATGAGCAGTTCTTC.

The table lists this clonotype with many counts. V and J are TRBV5-1 and TRBJ2-6, with 8 bases matching TRBD2. Trimming at V came to 4 bases and at J to 1 base, leaving 7 bases not matched to a gene. The CDR3 totals 17 residues. Germline lookup yields CDR1 SGHRS and CDR2 YFSETQ. CDR3 DNA: TGCGCCAGCAGCCCCACGGGGGGGTGGTCTGGGGCCAACGTCCTGACTTTC. Translation gives CASSPTGGWSGANVLTF.

The chain links TRBV5-6 to TRBJ2-3; D might be TRBD1 (6 bases). Trimming removed 4 bases from V and 4 bases from J, with 16 bases in between. The CDR3 runs 15 residues. Germline V lookup: CDR1 SGHDT, CDR2 YYEEEE. The CDR3 coding sequence is TGTGCCAGCAGCCGAGCGGTGACAGGTTCAGATACGCAGTATTTT. Protein: CASSRAVTGSDTQYF.

Ten or more counts support this clonotype. V usage is TRBV13 and J usage is TRBJ1-2; D ambiguous. Germline V gene data show CDR1 as PRHDT and CDR2 as FYEKMQ (reference sequence). With 5 bases removed from V and 7 bases from J, the gap between germline ends came to 20 bases. The CDR3 extends over 15 amino acids. CDR3 region: CASSAYWSLDSGYTF. In nucleotides, the CDR3 is TGTGCCAGCAGCGCCTACTGGTCCCTTGATAGTGGCTACACCTTC.

This clonotype showed up many times. Germline is not matched at one junction end, which may reflect a read error. The chain joins TRBV10-3 to TRBJ2-3; perhaps TRBD1 as D (5 bases). The germline V gene encodes CDR1 ENHRY and CDR2 SYGVKD. CDR3 length equals 11 residues. The DNA of the CDR3 is TGTGCCGTCAGGGTGATAGATACGCAGTATTTT. The encoded protein is CAVRVIDTQYF.

The table lists this clonotype with many counts. The chain joins TRBV7-8 to TRBJ1-5; D possibly corresponds to TRBD1 (5 bases). Trimming stripped 5 bases from V and 15 bases from J, with 23 bases between. The CDR3 totals 14 residues. Germline CDR1 reads SGHVS; CDR2 reads FQNEAQ. The CDR3 loop is CASSPTPGRGSVHF. In DNA, the CDR3 is TGTGCCAGCAGCCCAACTCCCGGGAGGGGCTCGGTGCATTTT. Full variable domain (missing parts from reference TRBV7-8 and TRBJ1-5): GAGVSQSPRYKVAKRGQDVALRCDPISGHVSLFWYQQALGQGPEFLTYFQNEAQLDKSGLPSDRFFAERPEGSVSTLKIQRTQQEDSAVYLCASSPTPGRGSVHFGDGTRLSIL.

At least ten counts were recorded for this clonotype. The V call is TRBV18, the J call TRBJ1-3; D is possibly TRBD1 (6 bases). V was trimmed by 3 bases and J by 2 bases, leaving 14 bases between them. The CDR3 extends over 16 amino acids. CDR1 KGHSH and CDR2 LQKENI come from the germline V gene. The CDR3 loop is CASSPGDKSAGNTIYF. Here the CDR3 DNA reads TGTGCCAGCTCACCGGGGGACAAGTCAGCTGGAAACACCATATATTTT.

This clonotype was seen ten or more times. The chain couples TRBV7-9 to TRBJ1-1; D gene unclear. Germline V gene sequence: CDR1 SEHNR, CDR2 FQNEAQ (reference sequence). Trimming removed 6 bases from V and 7 bases from J, with 15 bases in between. This CDR3 has 13 amino acids. DNA of the CDR3: TGTGCCAGCAGACGCACGAGAAGGGATGAAGCTTTCTTT. Its translation: CASRRTRRDEAFF.

A remark on this clonotype: The junction does not match germline at one end; this may be a read error. This chain uses TRBV14 with TRBJ2-7; tentatively, D is TRBD1 (5 bases). CDR3 length: 14 amino acids. In germline, CDR1 is SGHDN, CDR2 FVKESK. This CDR3 is CASSRFQGSDEQYF. The CDR3, as DNA: TGTGCCAGCAGCCGGTTCCAGGGCTCCGACGAGCAGTACTTC.

This clonotype appeared many times. The V call is TRBV30, the J call TRBJ2-3; D unclear. The length of the CDR3 is 14 residues. Germline V CDR1 and CDR2: GTSNPN, SVGIG (reference sequence). Trimming pared 5 bases from V and 0 bases from J, leaving 12 bases between. In DNA, the CDR3 is TGTGCCTGGGACTCAGGCCTCAGCACAGATACGCAGTATTTT. It encodes CAWDSGLSTDTQYF.

This clonotype was detected a few times. This chain connects TRBV7-3 to TRBJ2-3; 7 bases agree with TRBD1. V dropped 5 bases and J dropped 0; count of bases not matched to a gene: 5. The CDR3 runs 15 residues. Germline V gene sequence: CDR1 SGHTA, CDR2 FQGTGA. CDR3 amino acids: CASSRDRASTDTQYF. CDR3 in DNA: TGTGCCAGCAGCCGAGACAGGGCGAGCACAGATACGCAGTATTTT.

The table lists this clonotype with a few counts. The rearrangement uses TRBV10-3 and TRBJ2-1, with TRBD2 matching 13 bases. The CDR3 spans 15 residues. The ends lost 7 bases at V and 6 bases at J; junction bases unmatched: 6. Germline CDR1 ENHRY, CDR2 SYGVKD. CDR3 sequence reads: CAITRLAGGSNEQFF. CDR3 nucleotides: TGTGCCATCACCCGACTAGCGGGGGGTTCCAATGAGCAGTTCTTC.

This clonotype was counted many times. The chain has TRBV7-2 and TRBJ1-3, with 9 bases fitting TRBD1. From germline, CDR1 is SGHTA and CDR2 FQGNSA. CDR3 size: 17 residues. V lost 5 bases to trimming and J lost 2 bases; unmatched junction nucleotides: 10. DNA of the CDR3: TGTGCCAGCAGCCGCAATTACAGACAGGGGGCTGGAAACACCATATATTTT. This sequence encodes CASSRNYRQGAGNTIYF. Full variable domain (outside the CDR3, taken from reference TRBV7-2 and TRBJ1-3): GAGVSQSPSNKVTEKGKDVELRCDPISGHTALYWYRQSLGQGLEFLIYFQGNSAPDKSGLPSDRFSAERTGGSVSTLTIQRTQQEDSAVYLCASSRNYRQGAGNTIYFGEGSWLTVV.

This clonotype was picked up many times. The chain combines TRBV6-6 with TRBJ2-1; no firm D call. The CDR3 spans 16 residues. The V gene's germline CDR1 is MNHNY and CDR2 SVGAGI (reference sequence). Trimming left V 2 bases short and J 0 bases short, with 11 bases between. Written as DNA, the CDR3 is TGTGCCAGCAGTTACCTTCCGGAGAGCTCCTACAATGAGCAGTTCTTC. Its translation is CASSYLPESSYNEQFF.

The CDR3 sequence is CASSIDRSVRGLNEQFF. The CDR3 coding sequence is TGTGCCAGTAGTATAGATCGAAGTGTCAGGGGGCTAAATGAGCAGTTCTTC. The rearrangement uses TRBV19 and TRBJ2-1, with TRBD1 matching over 8 bases. From germline, CDR1 is LNHDA and CDR2 SQIVND (reference sequence). J was trimmed by 7 bases and V by 0 bases; bases with no gene match: 11. This CDR3 spans 17 amino acids.

This clonotype was detected ten times or more. This chain links TRBV19 with TRBJ2-7; 8 bases fit TRBD1. This CDR3 has 16 amino acids. Germline CDR1 reads LNHDA; CDR2 reads SQIVND (reference sequence). V gave up 5 bases and J gave up 7 bases; unmatched junction bases: 16. The CDR3 coding sequence is TGTGCCAGTAGTTTCTCCGGTGCCGGGACAGGAGGAGAGCAGTACTTC. It encodes CASSFSGAGTGGEQYF.